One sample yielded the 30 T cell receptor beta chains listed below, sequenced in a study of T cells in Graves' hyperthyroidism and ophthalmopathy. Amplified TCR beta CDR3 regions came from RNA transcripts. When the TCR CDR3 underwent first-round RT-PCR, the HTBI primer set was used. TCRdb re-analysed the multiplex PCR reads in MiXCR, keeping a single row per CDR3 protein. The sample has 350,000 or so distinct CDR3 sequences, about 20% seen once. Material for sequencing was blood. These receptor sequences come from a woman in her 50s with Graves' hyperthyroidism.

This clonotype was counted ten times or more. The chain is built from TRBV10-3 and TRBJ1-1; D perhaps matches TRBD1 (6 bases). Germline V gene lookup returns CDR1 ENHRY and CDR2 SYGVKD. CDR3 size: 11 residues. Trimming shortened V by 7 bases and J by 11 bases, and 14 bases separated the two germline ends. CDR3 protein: CAIIQGSIAFF. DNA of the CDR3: TGTGCCATCATCCAGGGGTCGATCGCTTTCTTT.

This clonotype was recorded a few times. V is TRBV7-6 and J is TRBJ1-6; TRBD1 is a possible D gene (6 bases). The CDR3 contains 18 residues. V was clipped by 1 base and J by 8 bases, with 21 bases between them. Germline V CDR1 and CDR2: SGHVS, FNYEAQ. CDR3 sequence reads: CASSLGMDRLRGDSPLHF. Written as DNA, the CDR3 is TGTGCCAGCAGCTTAGGCATGGACAGATTGCGAGGAGATTCACCCCTCCACTTT.

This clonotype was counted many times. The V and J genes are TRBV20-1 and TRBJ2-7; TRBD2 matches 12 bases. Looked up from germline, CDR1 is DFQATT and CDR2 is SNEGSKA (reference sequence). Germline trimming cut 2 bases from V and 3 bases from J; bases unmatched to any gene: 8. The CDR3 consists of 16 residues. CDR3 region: CSARPTTTSGSYEQYF. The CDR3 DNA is TGCAGTGCTAGACCGACTACGACTAGCGGGAGCTACGAGCAGTACTTC.

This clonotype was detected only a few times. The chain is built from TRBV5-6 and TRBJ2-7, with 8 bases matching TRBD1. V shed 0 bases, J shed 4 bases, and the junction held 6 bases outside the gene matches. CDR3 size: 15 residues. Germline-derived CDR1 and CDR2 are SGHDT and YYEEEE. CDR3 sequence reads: CASSLAGQGLYEQYF. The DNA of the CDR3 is TGTGCCAGCAGCTTGGCCGGACAGGGCCTATACGAGCAGTACTTC.

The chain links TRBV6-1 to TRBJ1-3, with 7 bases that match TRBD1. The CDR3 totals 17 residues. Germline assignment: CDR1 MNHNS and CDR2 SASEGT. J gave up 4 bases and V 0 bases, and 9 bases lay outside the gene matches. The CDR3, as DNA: TGTGCCAGCAGTGAAGCGCAGACAGGGTATTTCGGAAACACCATATATTTT. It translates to CASSEAQTGYFGNTIYF.

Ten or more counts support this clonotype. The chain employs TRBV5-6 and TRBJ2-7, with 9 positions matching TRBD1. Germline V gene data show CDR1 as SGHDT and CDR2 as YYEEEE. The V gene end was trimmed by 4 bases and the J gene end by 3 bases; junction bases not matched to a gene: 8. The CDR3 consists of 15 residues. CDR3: CASSGGPTGGYEQYF. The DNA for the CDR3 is TGTGCCAGCAGCGGGGGTCCGACAGGGGGCTACGAGCAGTACTTC.

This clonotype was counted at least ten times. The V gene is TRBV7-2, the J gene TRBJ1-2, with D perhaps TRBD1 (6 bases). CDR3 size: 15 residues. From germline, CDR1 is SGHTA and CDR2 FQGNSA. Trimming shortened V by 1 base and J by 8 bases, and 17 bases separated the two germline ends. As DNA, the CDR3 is TGTGCCAGCAGCTTAGGGCAGGGGCCGTGGGGAGGCTACACCTTC. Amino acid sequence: CASSLGQGPWGGYTF.

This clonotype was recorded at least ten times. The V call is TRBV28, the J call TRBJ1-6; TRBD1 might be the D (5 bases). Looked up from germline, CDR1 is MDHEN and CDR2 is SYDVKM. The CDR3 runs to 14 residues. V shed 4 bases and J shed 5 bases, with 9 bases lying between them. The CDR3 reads CASSWGLDNSPLHF. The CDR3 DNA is TGTGCCAGCAGTTGGGGCCTTGATAATTCACCCCTCCACTTT.

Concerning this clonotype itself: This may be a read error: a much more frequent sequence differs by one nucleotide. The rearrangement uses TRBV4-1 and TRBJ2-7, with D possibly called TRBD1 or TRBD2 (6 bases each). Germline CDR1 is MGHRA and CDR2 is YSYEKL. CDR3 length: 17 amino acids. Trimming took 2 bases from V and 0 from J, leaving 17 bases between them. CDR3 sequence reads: CASSQLPKGGSSYEQYF. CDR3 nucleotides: TGCGCCAGCAGCCAACTGCCCAAAGGGGGGAGCTCCTACGAGCAGTACTTC.

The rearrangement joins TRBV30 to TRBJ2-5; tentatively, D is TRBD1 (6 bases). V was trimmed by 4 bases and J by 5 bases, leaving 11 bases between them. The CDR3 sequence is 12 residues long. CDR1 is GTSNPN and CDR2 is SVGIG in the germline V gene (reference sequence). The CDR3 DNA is TGTGCCTGGACAGGGGTCCAGGAGACCCAGTACTTC. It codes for CAWTGVQETQYF.

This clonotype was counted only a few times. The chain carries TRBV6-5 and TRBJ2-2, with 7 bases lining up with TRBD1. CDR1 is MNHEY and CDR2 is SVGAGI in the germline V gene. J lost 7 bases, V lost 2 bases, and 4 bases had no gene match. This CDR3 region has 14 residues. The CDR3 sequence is CASSYNRGGGELFF. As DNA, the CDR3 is TGTGCCAGCAGTTACAACAGGGGTGGCGGGGAGCTGTTTTTT.

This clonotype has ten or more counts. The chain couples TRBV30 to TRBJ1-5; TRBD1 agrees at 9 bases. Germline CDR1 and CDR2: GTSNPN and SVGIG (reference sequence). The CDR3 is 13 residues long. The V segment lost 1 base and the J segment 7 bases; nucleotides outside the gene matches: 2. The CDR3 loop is CAWSGTGEQPQHF. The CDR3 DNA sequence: TGTGCCTGGAGTGGGACAGGGGAACAGCCCCAGCATTTT.

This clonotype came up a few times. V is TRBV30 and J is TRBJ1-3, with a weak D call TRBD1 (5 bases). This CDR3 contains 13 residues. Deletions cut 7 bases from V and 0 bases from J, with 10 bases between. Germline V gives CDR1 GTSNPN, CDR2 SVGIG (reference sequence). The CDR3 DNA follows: TGTGCCTTCCGACAGTACTCTGGAAACACCATATATTTT. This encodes CAFRQYSGNTIYF.

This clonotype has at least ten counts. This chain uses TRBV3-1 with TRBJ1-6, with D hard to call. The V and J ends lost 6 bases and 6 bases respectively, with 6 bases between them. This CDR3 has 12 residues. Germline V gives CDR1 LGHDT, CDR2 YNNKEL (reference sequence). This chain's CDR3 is CASSDPNSPLHF. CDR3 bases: TGTGCCAGCAGTGATCCTAATTCACCCCTCCACTTT.

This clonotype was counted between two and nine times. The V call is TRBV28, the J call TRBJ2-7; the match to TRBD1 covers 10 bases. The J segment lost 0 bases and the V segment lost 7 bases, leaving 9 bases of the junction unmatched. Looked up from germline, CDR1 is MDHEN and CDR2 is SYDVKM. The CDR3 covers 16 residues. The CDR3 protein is CASIDPGTGDSYEQYF. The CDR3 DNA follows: TGTGCCAGCATCGATCCTGGGACAGGGGACTCCTACGAGCAGTACTTC.

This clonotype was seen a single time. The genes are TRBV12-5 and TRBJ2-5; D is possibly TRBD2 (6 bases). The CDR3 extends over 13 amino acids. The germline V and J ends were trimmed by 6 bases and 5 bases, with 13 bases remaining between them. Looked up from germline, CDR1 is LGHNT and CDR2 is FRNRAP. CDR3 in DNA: TGTGCTAGTGGCCCCGGGGGACGGGAGACCCAGTACTTC. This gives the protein CASGPGGRETQYF.

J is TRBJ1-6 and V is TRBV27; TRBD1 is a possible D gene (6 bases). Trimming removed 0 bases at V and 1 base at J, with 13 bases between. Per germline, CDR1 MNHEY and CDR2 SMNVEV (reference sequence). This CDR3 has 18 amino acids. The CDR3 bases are TGTGCCAGCAGTTTATCGATAGACAGGCGGTCCTATAATTCACCCCTCCACTTT. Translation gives CASSLSIDRRSYNSPLHF.

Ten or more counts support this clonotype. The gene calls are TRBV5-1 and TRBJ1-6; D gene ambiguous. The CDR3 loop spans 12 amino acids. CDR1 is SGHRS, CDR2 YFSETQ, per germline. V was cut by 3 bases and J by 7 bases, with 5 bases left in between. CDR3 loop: CASSSQNSPLHF. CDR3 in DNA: TGCGCCAGCAGCTCACAGAATTCACCCCTCCACTTT.

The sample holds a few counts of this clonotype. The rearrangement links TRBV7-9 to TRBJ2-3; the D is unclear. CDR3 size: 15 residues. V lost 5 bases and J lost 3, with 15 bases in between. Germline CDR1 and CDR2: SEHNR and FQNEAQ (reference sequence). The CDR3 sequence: CASSQPRQDTDTQYF. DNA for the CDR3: TGTGCCAGCAGCCAACCGCGTCAGGATACAGATACGCAGTATTTT. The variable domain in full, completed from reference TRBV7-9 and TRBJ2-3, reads DTGVSQNPRHKITKRGQNVTFRCDPISEHNRLYWYRQTLGQGPEFLTYFQNEAQLEKSRLLSDRFSAERPKGSFSTLEIQRTEQGDSAMYLCASSQPRQDTDTQYFGPGTRLTVL.

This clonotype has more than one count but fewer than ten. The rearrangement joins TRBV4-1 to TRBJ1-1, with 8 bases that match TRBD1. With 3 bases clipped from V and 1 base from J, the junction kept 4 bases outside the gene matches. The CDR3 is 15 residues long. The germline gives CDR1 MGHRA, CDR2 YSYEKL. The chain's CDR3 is CASSHLDRANTEAFF. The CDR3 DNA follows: TGCGCCAGCAGCCACCTGGACAGGGCGAACACTGAAGCTTTCTTT.

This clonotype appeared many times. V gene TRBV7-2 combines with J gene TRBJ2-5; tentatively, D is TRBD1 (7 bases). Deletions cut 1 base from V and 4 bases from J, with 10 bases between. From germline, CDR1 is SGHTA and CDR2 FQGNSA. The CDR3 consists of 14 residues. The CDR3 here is CASSLDQGGETQYF. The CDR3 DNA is TGTGCCAGCAGCTTAGACCAGGGGGGAGAGACCCAGTACTTC.

The CDR3 protein is CATSRDPADTQYF. The CDR3 DNA follows: TGTGCCACCAGCAGAGATCCGGCAGATACGCAGTATTTT. This chain links TRBV15 with TRBJ2-3; D is undetermined. V was pared by 0 bases and J by 4 bases, with 5 bases between. CDR1 is LNHNV and CDR2 is YYDKDF in the germline V gene (reference sequence). The CDR3 covers 13 residues.

The DNA of the CDR3 is TGTGCCAGCAGCTTAGACGGCGTCACCGGGGAGCTGTTTTTT. Its protein is CASSLDGVTGELFF. The chain has TRBV7-3 and TRBJ2-2; the D is unclear. Looked up from germline, CDR1 is SGHTA and CDR2 is FQGTGA. The V and J ends lost 2 bases and 4 bases respectively, with 8 bases between them. This CDR3 has 14 amino acids.

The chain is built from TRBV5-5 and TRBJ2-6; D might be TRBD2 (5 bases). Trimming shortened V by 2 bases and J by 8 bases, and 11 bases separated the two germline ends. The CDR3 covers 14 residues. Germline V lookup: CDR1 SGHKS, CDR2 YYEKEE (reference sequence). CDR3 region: CASSLWSGTNVLTF. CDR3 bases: TGTGCCAGCAGCTTATGGTCCGGGACCAACGTCCTGACTTTC.

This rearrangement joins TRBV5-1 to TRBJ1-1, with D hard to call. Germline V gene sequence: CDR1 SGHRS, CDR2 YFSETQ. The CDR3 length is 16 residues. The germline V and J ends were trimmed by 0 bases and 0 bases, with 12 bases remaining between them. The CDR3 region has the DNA TGCGCCAGCAGCTTGGCTGGCGGCCAGGTGAACACTGAAGCTTTCTTT. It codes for CASSLAGGQVNTEAFF.

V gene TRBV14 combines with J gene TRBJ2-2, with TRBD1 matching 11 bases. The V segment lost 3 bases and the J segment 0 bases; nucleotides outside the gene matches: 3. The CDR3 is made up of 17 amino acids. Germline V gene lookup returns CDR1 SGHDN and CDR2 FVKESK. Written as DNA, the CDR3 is TGTGCCAGCAGCCACGGACAGGGGGCAGCGAACACCGGGGAGCTGTTTTTT. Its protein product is CASSHGQGAANTGELFF.

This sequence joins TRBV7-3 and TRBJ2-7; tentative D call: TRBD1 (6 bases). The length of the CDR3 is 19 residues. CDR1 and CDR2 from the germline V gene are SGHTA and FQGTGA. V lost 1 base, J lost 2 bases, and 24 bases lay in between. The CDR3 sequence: CASSLIEQGWFMFTYEQYV. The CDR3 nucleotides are TGTGCCAGCAGCTTAATTGAGCAGGGGTGGTTCATGTTCACCTACGAGCAGTACGTC.

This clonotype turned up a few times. The CDR3 DNA follows: TGTGCCAGCAGCTTGGAATTAGGGCACCCCCTGAGCGAGCAGTACGTC. Its protein product is CASSLELGHPLSEQYV. The chain has TRBV5-5 and TRBJ2-7; D not certain. The CDR3 has 16 amino acids. Germline V gives CDR1 SGHKS, CDR2 YYEKEE (reference sequence). V lost 0 bases to trimming and J lost 6 bases, with 19 bases between them.

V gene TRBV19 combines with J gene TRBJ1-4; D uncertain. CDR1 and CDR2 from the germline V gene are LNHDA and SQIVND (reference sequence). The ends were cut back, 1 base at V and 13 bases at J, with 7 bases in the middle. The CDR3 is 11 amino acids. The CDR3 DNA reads TGTGCCAGTAGTATAGGGGCCGGACTGTTTTTT. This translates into CASSIGAGLFF.

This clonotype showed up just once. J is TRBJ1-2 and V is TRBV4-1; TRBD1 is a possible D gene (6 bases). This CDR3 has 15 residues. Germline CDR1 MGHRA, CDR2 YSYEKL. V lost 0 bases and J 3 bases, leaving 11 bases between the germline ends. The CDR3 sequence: CASSQERGLYYGYTF. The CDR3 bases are TGCGCCAGCAGCCAAGAGAGGGGGTTGTACTATGGCTACACCTTC.